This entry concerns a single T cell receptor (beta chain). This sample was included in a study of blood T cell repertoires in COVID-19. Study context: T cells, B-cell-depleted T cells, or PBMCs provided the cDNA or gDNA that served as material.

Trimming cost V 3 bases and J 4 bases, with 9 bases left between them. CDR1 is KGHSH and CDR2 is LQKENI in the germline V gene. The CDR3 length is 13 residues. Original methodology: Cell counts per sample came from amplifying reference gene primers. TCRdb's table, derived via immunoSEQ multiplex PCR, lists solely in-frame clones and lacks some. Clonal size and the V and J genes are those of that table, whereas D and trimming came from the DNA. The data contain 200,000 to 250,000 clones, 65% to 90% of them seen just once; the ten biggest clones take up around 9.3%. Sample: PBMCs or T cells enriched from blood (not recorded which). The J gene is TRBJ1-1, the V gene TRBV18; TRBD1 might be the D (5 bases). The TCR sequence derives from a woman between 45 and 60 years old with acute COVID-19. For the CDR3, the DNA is TGTGCCAGCTCACCTCCCCAGGGCACTGAAGCTTTCTTT. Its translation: CASSPPQGTEAFF.